This T cell receptor beta chain was identified during a study of shared clonotypes between healthy human individuals. Remarks on this clone: Antigen unknown.

Healthy and HIV-negative, the adult donors had no recent acute infections or vaccinations. Only Caucasian adults living in Nashville, Tennessee made up the donor group. Trimming pared 2 bases from V and 5 bases from J, leaving 15 bases between. The V gene's germline CDR1 is MNHNS and CDR2 SASEGT. The CDR3 has 16 amino acids. Study results and limitations: Sequencing depth was a factor that was expected to affect clonotype sharing among donors.

In the source study's methods: ImmunoSEQ supplied junction-only sequences lacking quality scores, so filtering was different. The repertoire was sequenced with immunoSEQ multiplex PCR; TCRdb's copy has only in-frame clones and lacks some. V and J calls plus clone size are reproduced from that table; the DNA served to infer D and trimming. The sample has about 2.4 million clones; more than 90% are singletons. The source of this sequence is a man aged 18 to 30 in good health. The genes are TRBV6-1 and TRBJ1-4; the D gene is possibly TRBD1 (6 bases). The sample was naive CD4+ T cells sorted from blood. The subset here: CD45RA+ positively selected. This CDR3 reads CASSERRPGVNEKLFF. Here the CDR3 DNA reads TGTGCCAGCAGTGAAAGGCGGCCAGGGGTAAATGAAAAACTGTTTTTT.